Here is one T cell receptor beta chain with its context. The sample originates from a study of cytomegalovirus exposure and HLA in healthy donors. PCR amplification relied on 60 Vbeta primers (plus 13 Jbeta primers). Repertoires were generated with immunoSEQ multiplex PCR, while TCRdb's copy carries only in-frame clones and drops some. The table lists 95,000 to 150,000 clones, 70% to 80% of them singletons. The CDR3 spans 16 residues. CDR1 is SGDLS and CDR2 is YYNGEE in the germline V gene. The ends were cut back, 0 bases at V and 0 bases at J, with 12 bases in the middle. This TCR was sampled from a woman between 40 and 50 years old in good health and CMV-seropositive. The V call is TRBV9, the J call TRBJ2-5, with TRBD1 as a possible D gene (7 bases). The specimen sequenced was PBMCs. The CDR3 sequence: CASSVGRGPYQETQYF. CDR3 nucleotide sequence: TGTGCCAGCAGCGTAGGGAGGGGGCCGTACCAAGAGACCCAGTACTTC.